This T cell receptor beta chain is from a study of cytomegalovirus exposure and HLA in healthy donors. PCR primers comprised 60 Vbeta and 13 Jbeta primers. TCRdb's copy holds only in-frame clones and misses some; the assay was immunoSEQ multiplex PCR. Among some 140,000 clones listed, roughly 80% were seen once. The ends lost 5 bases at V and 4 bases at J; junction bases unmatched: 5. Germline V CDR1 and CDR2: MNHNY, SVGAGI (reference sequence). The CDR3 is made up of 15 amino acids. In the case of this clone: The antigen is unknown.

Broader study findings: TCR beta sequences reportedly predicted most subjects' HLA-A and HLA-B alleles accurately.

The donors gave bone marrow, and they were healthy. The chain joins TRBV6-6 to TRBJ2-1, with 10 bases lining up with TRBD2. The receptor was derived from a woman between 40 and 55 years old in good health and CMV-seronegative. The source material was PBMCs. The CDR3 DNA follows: TGTGCCAGCAGTCCCGGACTAGCGGCTTACAATGAGCAGTTCTTC. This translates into CASSPGLAAYNEQFF.